A selection of T cell receptor beta chains follows, all from one sample in a study of cytomegalovirus exposure and HLA in healthy donors. Some clones are missing from TCRdb's copy, which holds only in-frame ones; the method was immunoSEQ multiplex PCR. The sample has some 110,000 clones, 85% to 90% seen once. The sample comprised PBMCs. Receptors were obtained from a woman younger than 35 in good health and CMV-seropositive. The conserved cysteine and the conserved F or W are not part of the CDR3 here.

TRBV5-6	TRBJ2-1	ASTELAGGINEQF
TRBV5-1	TRBJ1-5	ASSLGTGSNQPQH
TRBV10-3	TRBJ2-3	AITRSGNTDTQY
TRBV5-1	TRBJ2-3	ASSWEGDTQY
TRBV27	TRBJ2-3	ASSVLSGGPIDTQY
TRBV14	TRBJ1-1	ASSPDRVKAF
TRBV11-2	TRBJ1-1	ASSLSGFGRAGEAF
TRBV30	TRBJ2-7	AWSTDREYEQY
TRBV14	TRBJ2-7	ASSQGFRAGVHEQY
TRBV7-3	TRBJ2-5	ASSLNEQGTQY
TRBV7-3	TRBJ2-5	ASSRSGSGQETQY
TRBV5-4	TRBJ2-5	ASRADIPTETQY
TRBV5-1	TRBJ2-7	ASSHTGPSYEQY
TRBV14	TRBJ1-4	ATSPRGFNEKLF